This entry lists 10 T cell receptor beta chains sequenced from one sample in a study of blood T cell repertoires in COVID-19. Data came from immunoSEQ multiplex PCR; TCRdb stores just in-frame clones and leaves some out. The sample lists 95,000 to 150,000 clones, nearly 90% occurring once. The sequencing sample was made of peripheral blood. The receptors derive from a woman between 55 and 75 years old with COVID-19, enrolled during active disease.

The chain combines TRBV11-2 with TRBJ2-2; 8 nucleotides align to TRBD2. With V trimmed by 2 bases and J by 3 bases, 5 bases remained unmatched. The germline V gene has CDR1 SGHAT and CDR2 FQNNGV. This CDR3 contains 16 residues. DNA for the CDR3: TGTGCCAGCAGCTTATCGGGGGGGGCCCACACCGGGGAGCTGTTTTTT. Residues: CASSLSGGAHTGELFF.

The rearrangement links TRBV19 to TRBJ2-1, with D unclear. The CDR3 runs to 10 residues. CDR1 and CDR2 from the germline V gene are LNHDA and SQIVND (reference sequence). V lost 5 bases and J lost 8, with 4 bases in between. For the CDR3, the DNA is TGTGCCAGTAGTTATGATGAGCAGTTCTTC. This codes for CASSYDEQFF.

The chain recombines TRBV12-3 or TRBV12-4 with TRBJ1-6; D is unclear. Trimming shortened V by 9 bases and J by 2 bases, and 8 bases separated the two germline ends. CDR3 length: 13 residues. CDR3 loop: CASSGTYNSPLHF. In nucleotides, the CDR3 is TGTGCCAGTTCCGGGACCTATAATTCACCCCTCCACTTT.

The chain joins TRBV6-2 or TRBV6-3 to TRBJ1-2, with D possibly matching TRBD1 (6 bases). The CDR3 has 14 amino acids. Germline CDR1 is MNHEY and CDR2 is SVGEGT. V shed 4 bases and J shed 7 bases, with 16 bases lying between them. CDR3 residues: CASSSNLDRIGYTF. The CDR3 DNA follows: TGTGCCAGCAGTTCCAATCTCGACAGGATTGGCTACACCTTC.

The V and J genes are TRBV7-2 and TRBJ2-5, with 7 nucleotides matching TRBD2. Trimming at V came to 3 bases and at J to 2 bases, leaving 3 bases not matched to a gene. This CDR3 comprises 14 residues. CDR1 SGHTA and CDR2 FQGNSA come from the germline V gene. The CDR3 protein is CASSLLAEQETQYF. In nucleotides, the CDR3 is TGTGCCAGCAGCTTGCTAGCGGAACAAGAGACCCAGTACTTC.

V is TRBV4-2 and J is TRBJ1-4; D might be TRBD1 (6 bases). CDR1 LGHNA and CDR2 YNFKEQ come from the germline V gene. Trimming pared 4 bases from V and 7 bases from J, leaving 19 bases between. The CDR3 is 16 residues long. CDR3 protein: CASSPKDGGAPEKLFF. CDR3 in DNA: TGTGCCAGCAGCCCCAAAGACGGGGGGGCCCCTGAAAAACTGTTTTTT.

The rearrangement joins TRBV9 to TRBJ1-2; TRBD1 aligns across 8 bases. Per germline, CDR1 SGDLS and CDR2 YYNGEE. J was trimmed by 4 bases and V by 5 bases; bases with no gene match: 10. The CDR3 length is 15 residues. The CDR3 sequence: CASSLGQGASYGYTF. In DNA, the CDR3 is TGTGCCAGCAGTCTAGGACAGGGTGCAAGCTATGGCTACACCTTC. Combining the CDR3 with reference TRBV9 and TRBJ1-2 gives the whole variable domain DSGVTQTPKHLITATGQRVTLRCSPRSGDLSVYWYQQSLDQGLQFLIQYYNGEERAKGNILERFSAQQFPDLHSELNLSSLELGDSALYFCASSLGQGASYGYTFGSGTRLTVV.

This chain links TRBV10-3 with TRBJ1-2; possible D gene TRBD1, 5 bases. This CDR3 spans 15 amino acids. Trimming removed 0 bases from V and 5 bases from J, with 13 bases in between. The germline CDR1 and CDR2 sequences are ENHRY and SYGVKD. CDR3 region: CAISESGSGAYGYTF. The CDR3 DNA follows: TGTGCCATCAGTGAGTCTGGGAGCGGGGCTTATGGCTACACCTTC.

This chain uses TRBV4-3 with TRBJ1-6, with a weak D call TRBD1 (6 bases). There are 16 residues in the CDR3. The V end was cut by 1 base, the J end by 5 bases, with 12 bases between. Germline CDR1 LGHNA, CDR2 YSLEER. The DNA of the CDR3 is TGCGCCAGCAGCCAAGGGCAGGGGTCCAATAATTCACCCCTCCACTTT. This gives the protein CASSQGQGSNNSPLHF.

The chain is built from TRBV18 and TRBJ2-6, with D possibly matching TRBD1 (6 bases). The CDR3 has 16 residues. Germline CDR1 is KGHSH and CDR2 is LQKENI. Trimming cost V 10 bases and J 3 bases, with 19 bases left between them. The CDR3 DNA reads TGTGCCACCCCGGGACAAGACGTTAGTGGGGCCAACGTCCTGACTTTC. This translates into CATPGQDVSGANVLTF. The full variable domain, in which reference TRBV18 and TRBJ2-6 provide the parts outside the CDR3, is NAGVMQNPRHLVRRRGQEARLRCSPMKGHSHVYWYRQLPEEGLKFMVYLQKENIIDESGMPKERFSAEFPKEGPSILRIQQVVRGDSAAYFCATPGQDVSGANVLTFGAGSRLTVL.